One sample yielded the 22 T cell receptor beta chains listed below, sequenced in a study of T cell changes during pregnancy in multiple sclerosis. Only in-frame clones appear in the TCRdb table, and some are missing; sequencing was by immunoSEQ multiplex PCR. Of some 64,000 clones detected, around 92% appear once; the ten largest clones hold about 2.5%. Sequencing was performed on peripheral blood, taken in the first trimester of pregnancy. These TCRs come from a female donor with multiple sclerosis, enrolled in a pregnancy study.

The chain links TRBV5-4 to TRBJ1-4; 8 bases map to TRBD1. V shed 4 bases and J 0 bases; nucleotides not matched to a gene: 14. CDR3 length: 19 amino acids. Germline CDR1 SGHNT, CDR2 YYREEE (reference sequence). The chain's CDR3 is CASSPGGTGQAATNEKLFF. The CDR3 region has the DNA TGTGCCAGCAGCCCAGGGGGTACGGGACAGGCCGCAACTAATGAAAAACTGTTTTTT.

DNA for the CDR3: TGTGCCAGCAGCACACTAGCGGGAGGGTTCTACGAGCAGTACTTC. The encoded protein is CASSTLAGGFYEQYF. The chain joins TRBV7-2 to TRBJ2-7; TRBD2 matches at 13 bases. Germline trimming cut 5 bases from V and 3 bases from J; bases unmatched to any gene: 4. The CDR3 loop spans 15 amino acids. Germline V gene lookup returns CDR1 SGHTA and CDR2 FQGNSA. Together with reference TRBV7-2 and TRBJ2-7, the CDR3 gives the full variable domain: GAGVSQSPSNKVTEKGKDVELRCDPISGHTALYWYRQSLGQGLEFLIYFQGNSAPDKSGLPSDRFSAERTGGSVSTLTIQRTQQEDSAVYLCASSTLAGGFYEQYFGPGTRLTVT.

This chain links TRBV28 with TRBJ1-1; 8 nucleotides agree with TRBD1. The CDR3 loop spans 15 amino acids. Germline V gene data show CDR1 as MDHEN and CDR2 as SYDVKM. V dropped 4 bases and J dropped 3; count of bases not matched to a gene: 7. The CDR3 DNA follows: TGTGCCAGCAGTTCCAGGGGGCGACCGTACACTGAAGCTTTCTTT. This encodes CASSSRGRPYTEAFF. Based on the CDR3 plus reference TRBV28 and TRBJ1-1, the full variable domain is DVKVTQSSRYLVKRTGEKVFLECVQDMDHENMFWYRQDPGLGLRLIYFSYDVKMKEKGDIPEGYSVSREKKERFSLILESASTNQTSMYLCASSSRGRPYTEAFFGQGTRLTVV.

The chain couples TRBV28 to TRBJ2-7; 9 bases line up with TRBD1. The germline gives CDR1 MDHEN, CDR2 SYDVKM. The CDR3 consists of 16 residues. After removal of 3 bases from V and 5 bases from J, the junction contained 11 bases not matched to a gene. This chain's CDR3 is CASSFALGTGTHEQYF. The CDR3 region has the DNA TGTGCCAGCAGTTTCGCTTTAGGGACAGGGACCCACGAGCAGTACTTC.

This rearrangement joins TRBV11-2 to TRBJ2-7, with TRBD2 matching over 9 bases. Germline trimming cut 0 bases from V and 7 bases from J; bases unmatched to any gene: 13. CDR3 length: 17 amino acids. Germline lookup yields CDR1 SGHAT and CDR2 FQNNGV. Here the CDR3 DNA reads TGTGCCAGCAGCTTAGATAAAGCTAGCGGGACCTTACGGGAGCAGTACTTC. This encodes CASSLDKASGTLREQYF.

This clone is labeled as medium-sized. The chain links TRBV19 to TRBJ1-6, with D perhaps TRBD1 (6 bases). The CDR3 extends over 15 amino acids. Germline CDR1 is LNHDA and CDR2 is SQIVND (reference sequence). Trimming cost V 5 bases and J 7 bases, with 15 bases left between them. CDR3 amino acids: CASSGGGAGNSPLHF. The CDR3 bases are TGTGCCAGTAGTGGCGGGGGCGCCGGGAATTCACCCCTCCACTTT.

The chain joins TRBV7-9 to TRBJ2-4, with 8 bases that match TRBD2. Germline CDR1 reads SEHNR; CDR2 reads FQNEAQ (reference sequence). The V and J ends lost 5 bases and 12 bases, in that order; junction bases with no gene match: 9. The CDR3 length is 13 residues. The CDR3 loop reads CASSPSGRGDQYF. The CDR3 DNA is TGTGCCAGCAGCCCGAGCGGGAGAGGCGATCAGTACTTC.

The chain combines TRBV29-1 with TRBJ2-7; D gene uncertain. V was shortened by 4 bases and J by 4 bases, with 8 bases between the two germline ends. The CDR3 runs 11 residues. The V gene's germline CDR1 is SQVTM and CDR2 ANQGSEA. For the CDR3, the DNA is TGCAGCGTTGTGGTAGAGTACGAGCAGTACTTC. Translation: CSVVVEYEQYF.

CDR3 sequence (DNA): TGCGCCAGCAGCCAAGATAGGGTTGGACAGGGGTACAATGAGCAGTTCTTC. Protein sequence: CASSQDRVGQGYNEQFF. V usage is TRBV4-3 and J usage is TRBJ2-1; 9 bases match TRBD1. CDR3 size: 17 residues. With 0 bases clipped from V and 4 bases from J, the junction kept 7 bases outside the gene matches. Looked up from germline, CDR1 is LGHNA and CDR2 is YSLEER.

CDR3 coding DNA: TGTGCCAGTAGTATCTCGGGGTTAGGAAACACCATATATTTT. Translation: CASSISGLGNTIYF. V and J are TRBV19 and TRBJ1-3; no clear D gene. Trimming pared 3 bases from V and 4 bases from J, leaving 10 bases between. Germline values: CDR1 LNHDA, CDR2 SQIVND (reference sequence). CDR3 length: 14 amino acids.

This clone was picked up a small number of times. The chain employs TRBV9 and TRBJ2-1; a possible D gene is TRBD2 (6 bases). The CDR3 runs 15 residues. The V gene lost 3 bases and the J gene lost 5 bases, with 15 bases spanning the gap. Germline assignment: CDR1 SGDLS and CDR2 YYNGEE. CDR3 protein: CASSAAGSLHNEQFF. In DNA, the CDR3 is TGTGCCAGCAGCGCCGCCGGGAGCCTTCACAATGAGCAGTTCTTC.

The rearrangement links TRBV11-2 to TRBJ2-1; 10 bases align to TRBD1. The CDR3 length is 15 residues. CDR1 is SGHAT and CDR2 is FQNNGV in the germline V gene. V lost 5 bases and J lost 5; bases outside the gene matches: 6. CDR3 residues: CASSRTGGFNNEQFF. CDR3 coding DNA: TGTGCCAGCAGCAGGACAGGGGGTTTCAACAATGAGCAGTTCTTC.

The rearrangement joins TRBV9 to TRBJ2-2; 8 nucleotides line up with TRBD2. V lost 0 bases, J lost 1 base, and 2 bases stayed unmatched. Per the germline V gene, CDR1 is SGDLS and CDR2 is YYNGEE. This CDR3 comprises 16 residues. The CDR3 nucleotides read TGTGCCAGCAGCGTAGAGGGACTAGTGAACACCGGGGAGCTGTTTTTT. This codes for CASSVEGLVNTGELFF.

V gene TRBV4-2 combines with J gene TRBJ2-3; the D gene is possibly TRBD2 (6 bases). Germline CDR1 reads LGHNA; CDR2 reads YNFKEQ. Trimming pared 0 bases from V and 2 bases from J, leaving 15 bases between. The length of the CDR3 is 17 residues. The CDR3 is CASSQDGGEGYTDTQYF. The CDR3 nucleotides are TGTGCCAGCAGCCAAGATGGCGGGGAAGGCTACACAGATACGCAGTATTTT.

Of note for this clone: At one boundary the junction diverges from the germline segment, which might be a read error. Other DNA sequences in the sample encode the same CDR3. This sequence joins TRBV5-4 and TRBJ2-7, with TRBD2 identical over 8 bases. Germline CDR1 reads SGHNT; CDR2 reads YYREEE (reference sequence). The CDR3 is 13 residues long. CDR3: CASRSGSSYEQYF. CDR3 nucleotide sequence: TGTGCCAGCAGGAGCGGGAGCTCCTACGAGCAATACTTC.

CDR3 nucleotide sequence: TGTGCCAGCAGCCAAGTAGTCGGGGCTGGAAACACCATATATTTT. Protein sequence: CASSQVVGAGNTIYF. The rearrangement joins TRBV4-2 to TRBJ1-3; D unclear. The CDR3 runs 15 residues. The V and J ends lost 1 base and 2 bases respectively, with 9 bases between them. CDR1 and CDR2 (germline): LGHNA, YNFKEQ.

V gene TRBV11-2 combines with J gene TRBJ2-3, with 12 nucleotides matching TRBD2. The germline CDR1 and CDR2 sequences are SGHAT and FQNNGV. The CDR3 spans 18 residues. J lost 2 bases, V lost 1 base, and 7 bases had no gene match. For the CDR3, the DNA is TGTGCCAGCAGCTTAGGAGCCGGACTAGCGGGAAACACAGATACGCAGTATTTT. As protein: CASSLGAGLAGNTDTQYF.

A few counts support this clone. The chain is built from TRBV5-8 and TRBJ2-1, with a possible D match to TRBD1 (7 bases). CDR1 and CDR2 from the germline V gene are SGHTS and YDEGEE. CDR3 size: 14 residues. V was clipped by 4 bases and J by 2 bases, with 10 bases between them. Here the CDR3 reads CASSAGQTYNEQFF. CDR3 nucleotides: TGTGCCAGCAGCGCGGGACAGACCTACAATGAGCAGTTCTTC.

This clone has just one count. This chain links TRBV2 with TRBJ1-1; D unclear. Germline lookup yields CDR1 SNHLY and CDR2 FYNNEI. CDR3 length: 13 residues. V lost 4 bases and J 0 bases, leaving 6 bases between the germline ends. CDR3: CASSVGLNTEAFF. As DNA, the CDR3 is TGTGCCAGCAGTGTTGGCTTGAACACTGAAGCTTTCTTT.

V gene TRBV19 combines with J gene TRBJ2-3; 12 bases match TRBD2. The CDR3 loop spans 17 amino acids. Germline assignment: CDR1 LNHDA and CDR2 SQIVND (reference sequence). Losses at the gene ends were 6 bases for V and 6 bases for J; bases not matched to a gene: 13. This chain's CDR3 is CASSPHRLAGVSDTQYF. The CDR3 DNA sequence: TGTGCCAGTAGCCCCCATCGACTAGCGGGAGTCTCGGATACGCAGTATTTT.

This clone was recorded once. Here the CDR3 reads CASSPLAGGPGEQFF. CDR3 coding DNA: TGTGCCAGCAGTCCACTAGCGGGAGGGCCGGGGGAGCAGTTCTTC. The chain combines TRBV6-4 with TRBJ2-1; 13 positions agree with TRBD2. V lost 5 bases, J lost 10 bases, and 8 bases stayed unmatched. The CDR3 has 15 residues. Germline CDR1 MRHNA, CDR2 SNTAGT.

The chain recombines TRBV12-5 with TRBJ2-5; D unresolved. CDR3 size: 12 residues. The germline V gene encodes CDR1 LGHNT and CDR2 FRNRAP. The germline V and J ends were trimmed by 6 bases and 5 bases, with 10 bases remaining between them. The CDR3 DNA reads TGTGCTAGTGGGATCGAGATGGAGACCCAGTACTTC. Translated: CASGIEMETQYF.